This section outlines one TCR beta chain sequence together with its context. The antigen remains undetermined. Three rounds of nested PCR, following a modified ARM-PCR protocol, produced the TCRbeta library. TCRdb analysed the multiplex PCR reads with MiXCR anew, one entry per CDR3 protein. The repertoire holds approximately 150,000 distinct CDR3 sequences, around 66% seen once, with 15% to 20% in the top ten. These data belong to a study of tumor and adjacent non-tumor tissue in lung cancer. Study information: Each sample yielded millions of productive TCRbeta reads on average. Study-wide findings and caveats: Higher tumor TCR diversity was associated with shorter survival.

The template was RNA from unsorted bulk tissue. This CDR3 is 15 amino acids long. Trimming left V 6 bases short and J 1 base short, with 11 bases between. Looked up from germline, CDR1 is SGHNT and CDR2 is YYREEE (reference sequence). The rearrangement joins TRBV5-4 to TRBJ2-6; no firm D call. Sequenced: lung tumor tissue. This TCR derives from a man aged 60 to 69 with small cell lung cancer. CDR3 sequence: CASTSDTSGANVLTF. The DNA of the CDR3 is TGTGCCAGCACCTCTGACACTTCTGGGGCCAACGTCCTGACTTTC.